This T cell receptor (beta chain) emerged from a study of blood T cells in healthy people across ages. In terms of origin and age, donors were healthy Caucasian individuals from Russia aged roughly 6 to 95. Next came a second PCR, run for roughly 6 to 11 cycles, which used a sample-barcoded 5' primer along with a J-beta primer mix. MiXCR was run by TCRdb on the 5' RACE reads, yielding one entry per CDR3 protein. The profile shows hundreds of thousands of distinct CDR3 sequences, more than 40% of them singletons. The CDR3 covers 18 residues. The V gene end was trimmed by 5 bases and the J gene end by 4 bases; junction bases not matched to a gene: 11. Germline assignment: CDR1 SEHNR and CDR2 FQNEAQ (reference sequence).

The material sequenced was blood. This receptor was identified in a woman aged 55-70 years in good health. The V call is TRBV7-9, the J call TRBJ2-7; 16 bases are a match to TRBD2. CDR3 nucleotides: TGTGCCAGCAGCGACCCCGGGACTAGCGGGAGGGCCAGGTACGAGCAGTACTTC. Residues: CASSDPGTSGRARYEQYF.